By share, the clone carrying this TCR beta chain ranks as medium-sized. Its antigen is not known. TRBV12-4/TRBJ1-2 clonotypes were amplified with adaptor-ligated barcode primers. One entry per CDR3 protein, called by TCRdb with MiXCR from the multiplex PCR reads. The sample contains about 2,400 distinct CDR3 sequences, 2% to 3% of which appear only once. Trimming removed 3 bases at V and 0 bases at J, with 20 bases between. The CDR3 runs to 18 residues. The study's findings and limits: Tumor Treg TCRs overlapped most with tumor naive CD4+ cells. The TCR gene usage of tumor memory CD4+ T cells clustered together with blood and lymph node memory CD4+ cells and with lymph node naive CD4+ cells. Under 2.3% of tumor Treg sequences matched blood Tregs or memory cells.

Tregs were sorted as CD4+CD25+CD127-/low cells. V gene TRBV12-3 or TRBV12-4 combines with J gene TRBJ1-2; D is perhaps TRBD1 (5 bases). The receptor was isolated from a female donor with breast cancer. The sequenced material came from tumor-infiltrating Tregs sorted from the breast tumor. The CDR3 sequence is CASSFQGTGTVTNYGYTF. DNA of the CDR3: TGTGCCAGCAGTTTTCAAGGTACCGGGACCGTGACTAACTATGGCTACACCTTC.